This entry features one T cell receptor beta chain sequence. Its antigen is not known. Through template switching, a universal primer site was introduced, and the cDNA contained unique molecular identifiers. MiXCR was run by TCRdb on the 5' RACE reads, yielding one entry per CDR3 protein. The profile covers hundreds of thousands of distinct CDR3 sequences, with less than 7% appearing a single time and around 1.9% taken by the ten largest. The record originates from a study of identical twins. Healthy Caucasians alone served as donors. Study observations and caveats: Carriage of fewer insertions was seen in abundant cord blood beta clonotypes, whereas memory repertoires showed none. Among out-of-frame alpha sequences shared by twins, low generation probability occurred in excess.

The CDR3 runs 13 residues. Germline values: CDR1 LGHDT, CDR2 YNNKEL (reference sequence). V was clipped by 2 bases and J by 9 bases; unmatched bases: 4. This chain uses TRBV3-1 with TRBJ2-1; 7 bases match TRBD1. Sequencing used naive T cells sorted from blood. This TCR came from a man in his late teens or twenties in good health. CDR3 region: CASSQTGVSEQFF. The CDR3 region has the DNA TGTGCCAGCAGCCAAACAGGGGTTTCTGAGCAGTTCTTC.